This TCR beta chain is drawn from a study of tumor and adjacent non-tumor tissue in lung cancer. Across the study: Patients comprised 12 adenocarcinoma, 2 squamous cell carcinoma and 1 small cell lung cancer. Patients were aged roughly 30 to 76, approximately 11 men and 4 to 6 women, stage I to III. Each sample yielded roughly 4.2 million productive TCRbeta reads on average. Study-wide points: In normal lung, the top 100 clones were significantly more dominant than in tumor.

15 amino acids form the CDR3, both terminal residues included. Germline lookup yields CDR1 KGHDR and CDR2 SFDVKD. The template was RNA from unsorted bulk tissue. Remarks on this clonotype: The antigen is not known. The final CDR3 position lacks the conserved phenylalanine or tryptophan, pointing to a likely read error. It is unclear where the CDR3 begins or ends on the DNA, so no DNA is shown, and the CDR3 is as TCRdb lists it.

A modified ARM-PCR protocol with three rounds of nested PCR amplified TCRbeta. TCRdb recomputed calls from the multiplex PCR reads with MiXCR, one row per CDR3 protein. The data show more than 95,000 distinct CDR3 sequences, with approximately 71% seen just once and over 10% held by the top ten. The sample was lung tumor tissue. The V and J genes are TRBV24-1 and TRBJ2-7; the table's D call of TRBD2 was not tested on the DNA. The sequence was obtained from a man in his thirties or forties with non-small cell lung cancer. The CDR3 loop reads CASSDASGSSYEQYL.